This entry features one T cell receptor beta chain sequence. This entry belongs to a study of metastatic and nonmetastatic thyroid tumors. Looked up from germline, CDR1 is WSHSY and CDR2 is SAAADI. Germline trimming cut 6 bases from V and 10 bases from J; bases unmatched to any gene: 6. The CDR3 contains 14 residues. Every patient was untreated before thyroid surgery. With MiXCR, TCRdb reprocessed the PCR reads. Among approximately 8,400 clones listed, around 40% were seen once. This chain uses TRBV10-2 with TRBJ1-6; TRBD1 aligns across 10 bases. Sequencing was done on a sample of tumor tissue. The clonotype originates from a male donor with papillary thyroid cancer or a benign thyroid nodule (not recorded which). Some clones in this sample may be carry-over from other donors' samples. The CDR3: CASRPGQGISPLHF. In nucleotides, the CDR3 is TGCGCCAGCAGGCCGGGACAGGGGATCTCACCCCTCCACTTT.